These 23 T cell receptor beta chains were all obtained from the same sample, sequenced in a study of T cells in Graves' hyperthyroidism and ophthalmopathy. Amplified regions were TCR beta CDR3 sequences from RNA transcripts. Carried out on the TCR CDR3, a first-round RT-PCR used the HTBI primer set. MiXCR, applied by TCRdb to the multiplex PCR reads, yields one record per CDR3 protein. The sample carries fewer than 700,000 distinct CDR3 sequences, approximately 17% recorded once. Sequencing input: blood. These receptors came from a woman between 18 and 29 years old with Graves' ophthalmopathy.

The chain recombines TRBV5-1 with TRBJ2-7, with 9 nucleotides matching TRBD1. V dropped 0 bases and J dropped 5; count of bases not matched to a gene: 12. The V gene's germline CDR1 is SGHRS and CDR2 YFSETQ. The CDR3 is 17 amino acids. Here the CDR3 DNA reads TGCGCCAGCAGCTTGGCCGGTAAGGGACAGGGAGGCCACGAGCAGTACTTC. It is translated as CASSLAGKGQGGHEQYF.

This clonotype was found many times. The chain couples TRBV7-2 to TRBJ2-1; D tentatively fits TRBD1 or TRBD2 (5 bases each). Trimming left V 7 bases short and J 0 bases short, with 10 bases between. The CDR3 spans 14 residues. The germline CDR1 and CDR2 sequences are SGHTA and FQGNSA. The CDR3 spells CASKRGVSYNEQFF. The CDR3 nucleotides read TGTGCCAGCAAACGGGGCGTCTCCTACAATGAGCAGTTCTTC.

This clonotype was counted many times. The chain employs TRBV30 and TRBJ1-2, with D perhaps TRBD1 (5 bases). Germline CDR1 is GTSNPN and CDR2 is SVGIG (reference sequence). The CDR3 length is 15 residues. Trimming cost V 4 bases and J 2 bases, with 17 bases left between them. This CDR3 reads CAWTYIRQGNYGYTF. DNA of the CDR3: TGTGCCTGGACCTACATAAGGCAGGGCAACTATGGCTACACCTTC.

Ten or more counts support this clonotype. The chain couples TRBV6-2 or TRBV6-3 to TRBJ2-1; 13 bases align to TRBD2. The CDR3 is 19 residues long. V was clipped by 5 bases and J by 7 bases; unmatched bases: 17. Germline lookup yields CDR1 MNHEY and CDR2 SVGEGT. Written as DNA, the CDR3 is TGTGCCAGCAGTACTACAAAGGGACTAGCGGGGCCCCCTTGGAATGAGCAGTTCTTC. Translation gives CASSTTKGLAGPPWNEQFF.

This clonotype was picked up a small number of times. The chain is built from TRBV5-1 and TRBJ2-7; TRBD2 matches 12 bases. Trimming took 0 bases from V and 4 from J; bases not matched to a gene: 2. This CDR3 spans 15 amino acids. Germline CDR1 reads SGHRS; CDR2 reads YFSETQ. In DNA form, the CDR3 reads TGCGCCAGCAGCTTGGGACTAGCGGGAGTATACGAGCAGTACTTC. Translation gives CASSLGLAGVYEQYF.

This clonotype was counted ten times or more. The rearrangement joins TRBV7-2 to TRBJ2-3; D may correspond to TRBD1 or TRBD2 (5 bases each). The CDR3 spans 14 residues. Trimming cost V 3 bases and J 6 bases, with 13 bases left between them. Germline V lookup: CDR1 SGHTA, CDR2 FQGNSA. CDR3 protein: CASSLWGYVDTQYF. DNA for the CDR3: TGTGCCAGCAGCTTGTGGGGGTACGTCGATACGCAGTATTTT.

The chain links TRBV7-8 to TRBJ1-5, with 7 bases lining up with TRBD1. The CDR3 length is 15 residues. Per germline, CDR1 SGHVS and CDR2 FQNEAQ. Losses at the gene ends were 9 bases for V and 3 bases for J; bases not matched to a gene: 11. The CDR3 DNA reads TGTGCCAGTAGTATATCGGGACAGTTCAATCAGCCCCAGCATTTT. Translation gives CASSISGQFNQPQHF.

This clonotype has at least ten counts. The chain recombines TRBV20-1 with TRBJ1-6; 8 bases fit TRBD1. Per germline, CDR1 DFQATT and CDR2 SNEGSKA (reference sequence). Unmatched junction bases numbered 11, after V lost 1 base and J lost 9 bases. This CDR3 comprises 16 residues. CDR3 DNA: TGCAGTGCTAGAGTCCTCAAGGACAGGGATAGTTCACCCCTCCACTTT. Protein product: CSARVLKDRDSSPLHF.

This chain connects TRBV20-1 to TRBJ2-7, with TRBD2 matching 11 bases. The CDR3 totals 16 residues. From germline, CDR1 is DFQATT and CDR2 SNEGSKA (reference sequence). J was trimmed by 6 bases and V by 0 bases; bases with no gene match: 10. The CDR3 DNA reads TGCAGTGCTAGAGAGAACATCCAACTAGCGGGAGCCGAGCAGTACTTC. This translates into CSARENIQLAGAEQYF.

This clonotype has a handful of counts. V usage is TRBV20-1 and J usage is TRBJ1-2; D remains unclear. This CDR3 has 12 amino acids. Germline V gene lookup returns CDR1 DFQATT and CDR2 SNEGSKA (reference sequence). Deletions cut 3 bases from V and 4 bases from J, with 9 bases between. The CDR3 nucleotides are TGCAGTGCTAGTGGGCATGTCTATGGCTACACCTTC. It translates to CSASGHVYGYTF.

The chain combines TRBV7-3 with TRBJ2-3, with 10 bases aligning to TRBD1. V was clipped by 5 bases and J by 4 bases; unmatched bases: 6. Germline V gene lookup returns CDR1 SGHTA and CDR2 FQGTGA. The CDR3 totals 15 residues. The CDR3 loop is CASSLTGGASDTQYF. The CDR3 DNA reads TGTGCCAGCAGCCTGACAGGGGGCGCCTCAGATACGCAGTATTTT.

This clonotype was seen many times. J is TRBJ2-1 and V is TRBV20-1; 9 bases agree with TRBD2. Germline V gene data show CDR1 as DFQATT and CDR2 as SNEGSKA (reference sequence). The V and J ends lost 1 base and 10 bases, in that order; junction bases with no gene match: 8. The CDR3 runs to 14 residues. The CDR3 nucleotides read TGCAGTGCTAGAGTCGGCGGGGGGGCCGGGGAGCAGTTCTTC. Encoded protein: CSARVGGGAGEQFF.

The V gene is TRBV5-1, the J gene TRBJ1-1; 10 bases fit TRBD1. V shed 3 bases and J 6 bases; nucleotides not matched to a gene: 8. Germline CDR1 reads SGHRS; CDR2 reads YFSETQ. This CDR3 comprises 15 residues. As DNA, the CDR3 is TGCGCCAGCAGCTCTATTGTGGGGACAGGGGCTGAAGCTTTCTTT. Its protein is CASSSIVGTGAEAFF.

The sample holds many counts of this clonotype. The junction departs from the called germline gene at one end, perhaps through a read error. The V call is TRBV12-3 or TRBV12-4, the J call TRBJ2-1; 11 bases are shared with TRBD2. This CDR3 has 14 residues. CDR3 coding DNA: TGTGCCAGCAGTCTAGCGGGAGGAATTAAAGAGCAGTTCTTC. It specifies CASSLAGGIKEQFF.

The J gene is TRBJ2-7, the V gene TRBV27; possibly TRBD2 for D (7 bases). The CDR3 has 16 amino acids. Deletions cut 0 bases from V and 0 bases from J, with 12 bases between. Germline V lookup: CDR1 MNHEY, CDR2 SMNVEV (reference sequence). CDR3 sequence reads: CASSLSGGQISYEQYF. CDR3 DNA: TGTGCCAGCAGTTTATCGGGGGGGCAAATCTCCTACGAGCAGTACTTC.

This clonotype was counted at least ten times. The chain employs TRBV6-1 and TRBJ1-5; D is undetermined. Trimming pared 8 bases from V and 0 bases from J, leaving 8 bases between. The CDR3 sequence is 13 residues long. The germline CDR1 and CDR2 sequences are MNHNS and SASEGT. Written as DNA, the CDR3 is TGTGCCAGCTCACCGAATAGCAATCAGCCCCAGCATTTT. It codes for CASSPNSNQPQHF.

The V call is TRBV20-1, the J call TRBJ2-2; D tentatively reads TRBD1 or TRBD2 (5 bases each). The CDR3 runs to 15 residues. V was shortened by 6 bases and J by 1 base, with 15 bases between the two germline ends. Germline V lookup: CDR1 DFQATT, CDR2 SNEGSKA (reference sequence). CDR3 DNA sequence: TGCAGTGCCTTCATGGGGGTAGGGAACACCGGGGAGCTGTTTTTT. It codes for CSAFMGVGNTGELFF.

The J gene is TRBJ1-1, the V gene TRBV18; TRBD1 is a possible D gene (5 bases). With 5 bases removed from V and 1 base from J, the gap between germline ends came to 11 bases. The CDR3 totals 14 residues. The V gene's germline CDR1 is KGHSH and CDR2 LQKENI. Here the CDR3 reads CASSNQGRNTEAFF. The CDR3 DNA sequence: TGTGCCAGCTCAAATCAGGGTAGGAACACTGAAGCTTTCTTT.

Many counts were recorded for this clonotype. This chain connects TRBV13 to TRBJ1-4, with a possible D match to TRBD1 (6 bases). Per germline, CDR1 PRHDT and CDR2 FYEKMQ (reference sequence). There are 14 residues in the CDR3. V lost 2 bases and J lost 8, with 12 bases in between. DNA for the CDR3: TGTGCCAGCAGCTTAAGTGCAGGGGTCGAAAAACTGTTTTTT. This translates into CASSLSAGVEKLFF.

V is TRBV30 and J is TRBJ2-7; D may be TRBD2 (6 bases). V gave up 5 bases and J gave up 7 bases, with 18 bases separating them. The CDR3 is 13 residues long. The germline V gene encodes CDR1 GTSNPN and CDR2 SVGIG (reference sequence). The CDR3 DNA reads TGTGCCTGGGCGGGACGGGGGACGGGTGAGCAGTACTTC. Its translation: CAWAGRGTGEQYF.

This clonotype was seen at least ten times. The V gene is TRBV28, the J gene TRBJ2-7; D remains ambiguous. The CDR3 has 14 amino acids. Trimming shortened V by 3 bases and J by 3 bases, and 12 bases separated the two germline ends. CDR1 and CDR2 from the germline V gene are MDHEN and SYDVKM. The CDR3 region has the DNA TGTGCCAGCAGTTTGGGCCAGTACATCTACGAGCAGTACTTC. This encodes CASSLGQYIYEQYF.

This clonotype was picked up a small number of times. The chain carries TRBV20-1 and TRBJ2-1; weak D call: TRBD2 (5 bases). V lost 6 bases and J lost 0, with 12 bases in between. In germline, CDR1 is DFQATT, CDR2 SNEGSKA (reference sequence). CDR3 length: 14 amino acids. The DNA of the CDR3 is TGCAGTGCCAATTCCCGGGACTCCTACAATGAGCAGTTCTTC. This sequence encodes CSANSRDSYNEQFF.

This rearrangement joins TRBV19 to TRBJ1-4, with TRBD1 as a possible D gene (5 bases). V was pared by 3 bases and J by 6 bases, with 11 bases between. The CDR3 runs to 14 residues. Germline CDR1 reads LNHDA; CDR2 reads SQIVND (reference sequence). For the CDR3, the DNA is TGTGCCAGTAGTATCTTCCGAGGGGATGAAAAACTGTTTTTT. Translation gives CASSIFRGDEKLFF.